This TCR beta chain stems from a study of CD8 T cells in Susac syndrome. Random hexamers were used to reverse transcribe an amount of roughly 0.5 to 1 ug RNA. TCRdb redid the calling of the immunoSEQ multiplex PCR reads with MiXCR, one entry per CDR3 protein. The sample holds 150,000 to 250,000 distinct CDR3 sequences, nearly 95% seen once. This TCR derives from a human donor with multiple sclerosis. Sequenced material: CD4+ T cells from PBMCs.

This CDR3 reads CASSSHPTYTF. CDR3 nucleotides: TGTGCCAGCAGTTCCCATCCCACCTACACCTTC. The chain recombines TRBV12-3 or TRBV12-4 with TRBJ1-2, with D uncertain. V was cut by 4 bases and J by 10 bases, with 10 bases left in between. The CDR3 totals 11 residues.